Listed below are T cell receptor beta chains from one sample, sequenced in a study of T cells in Graves' hyperthyroidism and ophthalmopathy. MiXCR was run by TCRdb on the multiplex PCR reads, yielding one entry per CDR3 protein. The sample yields approximately 490,000 distinct CDR3 sequences, approximately 23% seen once. The sample comprised blood. The receptors were gathered from a woman in her 70s with Graves' ophthalmopathy. The conserved cysteine and the conserved F or W are not part of the CDR3 here. Each record gives: J gene, V gene, CDR3 protein.

j_gene: TRBJ1-6
v_gene: TRBV28
CDR3aa: ASSLSRQGLRHSPLH

j_gene: TRBJ2-7
v_gene: TRBV7-8
CDR3aa: ASSSGTWGEQY

j_gene: TRBJ2-1
v_gene: TRBV5-5
CDR3aa: ASSLMTSGSSPFSYNEQF

j_gene: TRBJ1-1
v_gene: TRBV20-1
CDR3aa: SARAIGTDNTEAF

j_gene: TRBJ2-7
v_gene: TRBV12-3/TRBV12-4
CDR3aa: ASSLTGSEQY

j_gene: TRBJ1-2
v_gene: TRBV9
CDR3aa: ASSPRQGLGDYGYT

j_gene: TRBJ1-1
v_gene: TRBV19
CDR3aa: ASSKGITNTEAF

j_gene: TRBJ1-2
v_gene: TRBV2
CDR3aa: ASSPESGFGYT

j_gene: TRBJ2-3
v_gene: TRBV4-2
CDR3aa: ASSQEGTSGRTDTQY

j_gene: TRBJ1-2
v_gene: TRBV28
CDR3aa: ASSLGRGGGYT

j_gene: TRBJ2-6
v_gene: TRBV20-1
CDR3aa: SASPASGANVLT

j_gene: TRBJ1-3
v_gene: TRBV12-3/TRBV12-4
CDR3aa: ASSPTTVPDRPSSGNTIY

j_gene: TRBJ2-1
v_gene: TRBV7-9
CDR3aa: ASSLVPGAHNEQF

j_gene: TRBJ2-7
v_gene: TRBV20-1
CDR3aa: SASLAGSYKQY

j_gene: TRBJ2-1
v_gene: TRBV19
CDR3aa: ASSIGGTSRTNEQF